This T cell receptor (beta chain) came from a study of CD4 T cells in relation to SARS-CoV-2 and coronaviruses. Study overall: PBMCs were cultured with antigen for roughly 9 days before TCR beta sequencing.

The repertoire was sequenced with immunoSEQ multiplex PCR; TCRdb's copy has only in-frame clones and lacks some. The table includes around 23,000 clones, 76% detected once. Before the COVID-19 pandemic, during about 2010-2018, CD4+ T cells were taken from unexposed donors. CD4+ T cells were isolated from the cells after less than 13 days of culture. A word on this clone: Antigen: not known.

CDR3 length: 11 residues. Trimming shortened V by 4 bases and J by 2 bases, and 2 bases separated the two germline ends. Germline V gene lookup returns CDR1 KGHSH and CDR2 LQKENI. This sequence joins TRBV18 and TRBJ2-5; no firm D call. Material for sequencing was CD4+ T cells from PBMCs, cultured in vitro. The sequence was obtained from a human donor in good health. The CDR3 sequence is CASSLQETQYF. The CDR3 bases are TGTGCCAGCTCACTTCAAGAGACCCAGTACTTC.